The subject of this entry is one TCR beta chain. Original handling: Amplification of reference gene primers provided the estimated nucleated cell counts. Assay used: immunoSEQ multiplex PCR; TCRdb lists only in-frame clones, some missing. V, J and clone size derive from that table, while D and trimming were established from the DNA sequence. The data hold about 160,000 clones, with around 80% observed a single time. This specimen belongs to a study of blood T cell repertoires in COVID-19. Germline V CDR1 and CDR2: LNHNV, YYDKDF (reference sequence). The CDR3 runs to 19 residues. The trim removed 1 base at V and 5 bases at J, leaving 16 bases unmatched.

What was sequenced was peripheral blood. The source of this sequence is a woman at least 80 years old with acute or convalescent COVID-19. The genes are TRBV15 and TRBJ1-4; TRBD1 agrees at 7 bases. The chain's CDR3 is CATSRAQGVSLPANEKLFF. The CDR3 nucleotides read TGTGCCACCAGCAGAGCCCAGGGGGTCTCCCTTCCGGCCAATGAAAAACTGTTTTTT. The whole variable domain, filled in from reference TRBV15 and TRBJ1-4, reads DAMVIQNPRYQVTQFGKPVTLSCSQTLNHNVMYWYQQKSSQAPKLLFHYYDKDFNNEADTPDNFQSRRPNTSFCFLDIRSPGLGDTAMYLCATSRAQGVSLPANEKLFFGSGTQLSVL.